Each of the 10 T cell receptor beta chains below was sequenced from the same sample in a study of T-cell reconstitution after alpha-beta-depleted transplantation in children. Unique molecular identifiers were incorporated into the prepared TCRbeta library. MiXCR was run by TCRdb on the PCR reads, yielding one entry per CDR3 protein. The data contain fewer than 550,000 distinct CDR3 sequences, roughly an eighth of them singletons. This specimen was PBMCs, mostly from graft donor cells, taken 180 days after TCRalphabeta/CD19-depleted stem cell transplant. These TCRs come from a female patient between 2 and 10 years old who had a stem cell transplant for aplastic anemia, so the T cells may come from the graft donor.

This sequence joins TRBV11-2 and TRBJ1-1, with 10 bases identical to TRBD1. V lost 3 bases and J lost 3; bases outside the gene matches: 16. The CDR3 sequence is 19 residues long. CDR1 SGHAT and CDR2 FQNNGV come from the germline V gene. The CDR3 spells CASSFLGQGIRRRHTEAFF. As DNA, the CDR3 is TGTGCCAGCAGCTTTCTGGGACAGGGGATAAGGAGAAGACACACTGAAGCTTTCTTT.

The chain couples TRBV6-5 to TRBJ1-4, with D possibly matching TRBD1 (6 bases). V lost 2 bases, J lost 12 bases, and 7 bases lay in between. The germline gives CDR1 MNHEY, CDR2 SVGAGI. The CDR3 covers 11 residues. CDR3 in amino acids: CASSYGQQLFF. CDR3 bases: TGTGCCAGCAGTTACGGACAGCAACTGTTTTTT.

The V and J genes are TRBV12-3 or TRBV12-4 and TRBJ1-3; D ambiguous. The ends were cut back, 3 bases at V and 0 bases at J, with 12 bases in the middle. This CDR3 has 16 residues. CDR3 amino acids: CASSFTVPLSGNTIYF. DNA for the CDR3: TGTGCCAGCAGTTTCACCGTCCCCCTCTCTGGAAACACCATATATTTT.

The J gene is TRBJ1-3, the V gene TRBV7-8; possible D gene TRBD1, 5 bases. Germline lookup yields CDR1 SGHVS and CDR2 FQNEAQ. CDR3 length: 15 residues. Trimming took 3 bases from V and 1 from J, leaving 10 bases between them. CDR3 in DNA: TGTGCCAGCAGCTTGGGAGCAGGGTCTGGAAACACCATATATTTT. Encoded protein: CASSLGAGSGNTIYF.

This clonotype was picked up a small number of times. The rearrangement uses TRBV12-3 or TRBV12-4 and TRBJ1-4, with 9 bases that match TRBD1. Losses at the gene ends were 6 bases for V and 7 bases for J; bases not matched to a gene: 6. This CDR3 contains 14 residues. The CDR3 here is CASSRDRDSEKLFF. DNA of the CDR3: TGTGCCAGCAGCCGGGACAGGGATAGTGAAAAACTGTTTTTT.

This clonotype was seen a handful of times. V and J are TRBV6-1 and TRBJ1-1; 7 bases are a match to TRBD1. V lost 5 bases to trimming and J lost 8 bases; unmatched junction nucleotides: 11. Germline loops: CDR1 MNHNS, CDR2 SASEGT. The CDR3 covers 14 residues. The DNA for the CDR3 is TGTGCCAGCAGTCAGCAGCAGGGGGTAGAGGAAGCTTTCTTT. Encoded protein: CASSQQQGVEEAFF.

This clonotype was observed a few times. CDR3: CASSFVRAGGLPDIQYF. The CDR3 DNA follows: TGTGCCAGCAGTTTCGTCCGAGCGGGAGGCCTACCGGACATTCAGTACTTC. This rearrangement joins TRBV12-3 or TRBV12-4 to TRBJ2-4; 9 positions agree with TRBD2. The ends lost 3 bases at V and 8 bases at J; junction bases unmatched: 14. The CDR3 has 17 amino acids.

This clonotype was detected only a few times. The genes are TRBV5-1 and TRBJ2-1; 9 bases are shared with TRBD1. V gave up 4 bases and J gave up 7 bases; unmatched junction bases: 12. Looked up from germline, CDR1 is SGHRS and CDR2 is YFSETQ. CDR3 length: 16 amino acids. The chain's CDR3 is CASSAIQGAGNNEQFF. CDR3 sequence (DNA): TGCGCCAGCAGCGCGATACAGGGGGCGGGGAATAATGAGCAGTTCTTC.

The V and J genes are TRBV15 and TRBJ2-1, with TRBD2 matching 9 bases. The CDR3 spans 16 residues. J gave up 7 bases and V 0 bases, and 7 bases lay outside the gene matches. In germline, CDR1 is LNHNV, CDR2 YYDKDF (reference sequence). The CDR3 here is CATSREGGLAGNEQFF. Written as DNA, the CDR3 is TGTGCCACCAGCAGAGAAGGCGGTCTAGCGGGGAATGAGCAGTTCTTC.

Ten or more counts support this clonotype. The chain carries TRBV20-1 and TRBJ2-3; TRBD2 is a possible D gene (6 bases). The CDR3 is 10 amino acids. CDR1 and CDR2 (germline): DFQATT, SNEGSKA (reference sequence). As DNA, the CDR3 is TGCGCCGGAGGGCGGGATACGCAGTATTTT. This sequence encodes CAGGRDTQYF.